A single sample is the source of the 20 T cell receptor beta chains below, sequenced in a study of blood T cell repertoires in COVID-19. The repertoire was sequenced with immunoSEQ multiplex PCR; TCRdb's copy has only in-frame clones and lacks some. The sample includes about 270,000 clones, 86% seen only once; the top ten take approximately 12%. The sequenced material came from peripheral blood. The receptors were gathered from a woman aged 25 to 39 with COVID-19, enrolled during active disease.

As regards this clone: The same CDR3 is also encoded by other DNA sequences in this sample. This chain uses TRBV19 with TRBJ1-1; TRBD1 matches 8 bases. V shed 6 bases and J 2 bases; nucleotides not matched to a gene: 2. CDR3 length: 13 residues. The germline V gene encodes CDR1 LNHDA and CDR2 SQIVND (reference sequence). This CDR3 is CASRDRANTEAFF. The CDR3 DNA reads TGTGCCAGTAGGGACAGGGCTAACACTGAAGCTTTCTTT.

In DNA, the CDR3 is TGCGCCAGCAGCTTGCAGCCAGGCGCCACTAGCACAGATACGCAGTATTTT. It codes for CASSLQPGATSTDTQYF. The chain joins TRBV5-1 to TRBJ2-3, with D uncertain. The CDR3 runs 17 residues. The V and J ends lost 1 base and 0 bases respectively, with 15 bases between them. Germline assignment: CDR1 SGHRS and CDR2 YFSETQ. Based on the CDR3 plus reference TRBV5-1 and TRBJ2-3, the full variable domain is KAGVTQTPRYLIKTRGQQVTLSCSPISGHRSVSWYQQTPGQGLQFLFEYFSETQRNKGNFPGRFSGRQFSNSRSEMNVSTLELGDSALYLCASSLQPGATSTDTQYFGPGTRLTVL.

This chain connects TRBV6-5 to TRBJ2-7; 7 nucleotides line up with TRBD1. The junction had 4 bases not matched to a gene; V was cut back by 2 bases and J by 0 bases. The CDR3 is made up of 15 amino acids. Germline CDR1 and CDR2: MNHEY and SVGAGI. CDR3 DNA sequence: TGTGCCAGCAGTTACGACAGGGTCCCCTCCTACGAGCAGTACTTC. The encoded protein is CASSYDRVPSYEQYF.

V gene TRBV2 combines with J gene TRBJ1-2; the match to TRBD1 covers 9 bases. The CDR3 consists of 14 residues. The V and J ends lost 5 bases and 6 bases, in that order; junction bases with no gene match: 7. Germline V gene data show CDR1 as SNHLY and CDR2 as FYNNEI. The CDR3 DNA is TGTGCCAGCAGTCCGGGACAGGGTCTTCATGGCTACACCTTC. Protein sequence: CASSPGQGLHGYTF. Full variable domain (remainder filled in from reference TRBV2 and TRBJ1-2): EPEVTQTPSHQVTQMGQEVILRCVPISNHLYFYWYRQILGQKVEFLVSFYNNEISEKSEIFDDQFSVERPDGSNFTLKIRSTKLEDSAMYFCASSPGQGLHGYTFGSGTRLTVV.

V gene TRBV11-2 combines with J gene TRBJ2-5; possibly TRBD2 for D (6 bases). The CDR3 extends over 17 amino acids. Trimming cost V 4 bases and J 2 bases, with 20 bases left between them. The germline gives CDR1 SGHAT, CDR2 FQNNGV. The chain's CDR3 is CASSSPPGEALQETQYF. The CDR3 DNA reads as TGTGCCAGCAGCTCTCCCCCGGGGGAGGCCCTACAAGAGACCCAGTACTTC.

The V gene is TRBV15, the J gene TRBJ2-7; 8 bases are shared with TRBD2. The CDR3 loop spans 14 amino acids. V was clipped by 1 base and J by 5 bases; unmatched bases: 4. Germline V CDR1 and CDR2: LNHNV, YYDKDF (reference sequence). DNA of the CDR3: TGTGCCACCAGCAGAGCGGGGGGGTCCCACGAGCAGTACTTC. Encoded protein: CATSRAGGSHEQYF.

The rearrangement links TRBV12-3 or TRBV12-4 to TRBJ1-2, with a weak D call TRBD1 (5 bases). This CDR3 comprises 13 residues. Between the trimmed V and J ends, which lost 2 bases and 4 bases, there was a span of 8 bases. CDR3 sequence (DNA): TGTGCCAGCAGTTTACAGGGCCCCTATGGCTACACCTTC. Amino acids: CASSLQGPYGYTF.

The chain joins TRBV2 to TRBJ2-3; TRBD2 might be the D (7 bases). CDR1 is SNHLY, CDR2 FYNNEI, per germline. The V and J ends lost 5 bases and 5 bases respectively, with 20 bases between them. This CDR3 has 16 residues. CDR3 residues: CASSYLDGGAEDTQYF. The DNA for the CDR3 is TGTGCCAGCAGTTATCTAGATGGGGGGGCGGAAGATACGCAGTATTTT.

This clone was seen a handful of times. The chain combines TRBV15 with TRBJ2-7; 8 positions agree with TRBD1. Germline trimming cut 5 bases from V and 1 base from J; bases unmatched to any gene: 4. Germline V gene lookup returns CDR1 LNHNV and CDR2 YYDKDF (reference sequence). CDR3 length: 14 residues. DNA for the CDR3: TGTGCCACCAGCCCACGACAGGGGTCCTACGAGCAGTACTTC. This gives the protein CATSPRQGSYEQYF.

The V and J genes are TRBV24-1 and TRBJ2-7; D may be TRBD2 (7 bases). Germline V gene sequence: CDR1 KGHDR, CDR2 SFDVKD. This CDR3 has 18 amino acids. V lost 5 bases and J lost 2, with 24 bases in between. CDR3 residues: CATSVGGRGAKSTYEQYF. CDR3 coding DNA: TGTGCCACCAGTGTCGGGGGGCGAGGGGCCAAATCAACCTACGAGCAGTACTTC.

Only one count was recorded for this clone. This sequence joins TRBV27 and TRBJ1-1, with 7 nucleotides matching TRBD1. CDR1 is MNHEY, CDR2 SMNVEV, per germline (reference sequence). This CDR3 has 13 amino acids. V trimming: 8 bases; J trimming: 4 bases; junction bases outside the gene matches: 7. CDR3 sequence (DNA): TGTGCCAGCGGTGGACAGGCAGGCACTGAAGCTTTCTTT. Amino acids: CASGGQAGTEAFF.

The CDR3 protein is CASSIGSVGPYEQYF. The CDR3 coding sequence is TGTGCCAGTAGTATCGGTAGTGTGGGCCCCTACGAGCAGTACTTC. The chain is built from TRBV19 and TRBJ2-7; D remains unclear. V was clipped by 3 bases and J by 2 bases, with 14 bases between them. The germline V gene has CDR1 LNHDA and CDR2 SQIVND (reference sequence). CDR3 length: 15 amino acids.

The chain employs TRBV5-1 and TRBJ1-5; TRBD1 agrees at 7 bases. CDR3 length equals 15 residues. CDR1 SGHRS and CDR2 YFSETQ come from the germline V gene. V lost 4 bases to trimming and J lost 4 bases; unmatched junction nucleotides: 8. DNA of the CDR3: TGCGCCAGCAGCCCCGGGACAGTTATGAATCAGCCCCAGCATTTT. Encoded protein: CASSPGTVMNQPQHF.

This clone was picked up one time. In DNA form, the CDR3 reads TGTGCCAGCAGGGACAGCCTTACAGATACGCAGTATTTT. This translates into CASRDSLTDTQYF. The V and J genes are TRBV5-5 and TRBJ2-3; weak D call: TRBD1 (6 bases). V lost 5 bases to trimming and J lost 3 bases, with 10 bases between them. The CDR3 loop spans 13 amino acids. CDR1 is SGHKS, CDR2 YYEKEE, per germline (reference sequence).

The chain links TRBV11-3 to TRBJ2-3; 12 bases fit TRBD2. Germline V gene data show CDR1 as SGHNT and CDR2 as YENEEA. The V gene end was trimmed by 5 bases and the J gene end by 10 bases; junction bases not matched to a gene: 7. The CDR3 totals 14 residues. CDR3 protein: CASSVTSGGPSQYF. In DNA, the CDR3 is TGTGCCAGCAGCGTGACTAGCGGGGGTCCCTCGCAGTATTTT.

The CDR3 reads CASGPQDNQETQYF. For the CDR3, the DNA is TGTGCTAGTGGTCCCCAGGACAATCAAGAGACCCAGTACTTC. The chain employs TRBV12-5 and TRBJ2-5; maybe TRBD1 (5 bases). In germline, CDR1 is LGHNT, CDR2 FRNRAP. V lost 5 bases and J lost 2, with 12 bases in between. The CDR3 sequence is 14 residues long.

V usage is TRBV19 and J usage is TRBJ2-2; D remains unclear. Germline V gives CDR1 LNHDA, CDR2 SQIVND (reference sequence). This CDR3 contains 13 residues. Between the trimmed V and J ends, which lost 2 bases and 3 bases, there was a span of 4 bases. CDR3 coding DNA: TGTGCCAGTAGTATAAGAGACACCGGGGAGCTGTTTTTT. Residues: CASSIRDTGELFF.

The chain is built from TRBV27 and TRBJ2-7, with 7 positions matching TRBD2. CDR3 length: 17 residues. CDR1 and CDR2 from the germline V gene are MNHEY and SMNVEV (reference sequence). Unmatched junction bases numbered 8, after V lost 0 bases and J lost 0 bases. CDR3 loop: CASSLSGGYRSSYEQYF. Written as DNA, the CDR3 is TGTGCCAGCAGTTTATCGGGAGGGTATAGGAGCTCCTACGAGCAGTACTTC.

This clone has only one observation. V is TRBV19 and J is TRBJ1-2; no reliable D call. Germline V gives CDR1 LNHDA, CDR2 SQIVND (reference sequence). V was cut by 7 bases and J by 4 bases, with 16 bases left in between. The length of the CDR3 is 14 residues. CDR3 sequence (DNA): TGTGCCAGTATGGAGAGATTTTTTGGCTATGGCTACACCTTC. This translates into CASMERFFGYGYTF. Full variable domain (missing parts from reference TRBV19 and TRBJ1-2): DGGITQSPKYLFRKEGQNVTLSCEQNLNHDAMYWYRQDPGQGLRLIYYSQIVNDFQKGDIAEGYSVSREKKESFPLTVTSAQKNPTAFYLCASMERFFGYGYTFGSGTRLTVV.

This chain joins TRBV6-5 and TRBJ2-7; 7 bases agree with TRBD1. The junction had 9 bases not matched to a gene; V was cut back by 6 bases and J by 1 base. The CDR3 loop spans 15 amino acids. CDR1 is MNHEY, CDR2 SVGAGI, per germline. CDR3 DNA sequence: TGTGCCAGCAGCCTAAATGGGGACAGATCCTACGAGCAGTACTTC. Its translation: CASSLNGDRSYEQYF.